This record looks at one TCR beta chain sequence and its context. The sample originates from a study of blood T cell repertoires in COVID-19. Sequencing was performed with immunoSEQ multiplex PCR; in TCRdb, only in-frame clones are kept and a portion is missing. The data hold 250,000 or so clones, with about 87% observed a single time. Seattle participants joined during active infection and were tracked over time. This TCR derives from a woman aged 25 to 39 with COVID-19, enrolled during active disease. The sequenced sample was peripheral blood.

CDR3 sequence: CASSAPGTGNEQYF. The DNA for the CDR3 is TGTGCCAGCAGCGCCCCCGGGACAGGGAACGAGCAGTACTTC. V usage is TRBV9 and J usage is TRBJ2-7; 9 bases line up with TRBD1. The CDR3 covers 14 residues. Germline V gene lookup returns CDR1 SGDLS and CDR2 YYNGEE. V trimming: 3 bases; J trimming: 5 bases; junction bases outside the gene matches: 6. Filled out from reference TRBV9 and TRBJ2-7, the complete variable domain reads DSGVTQTPKHLITATGQRVTLRCSPRSGDLSVYWYQQSLDQGLQFLIQYYNGEERAKGNILERFSAQQFPDLHSELNLSSLELGDSALYFCASSAPGTGNEQYFGPGTRLTVT.